Sequencing of this TCR beta chain was carried out in a study of blood T cell repertoires in COVID-19. In the original analysis: Nucleated cell number was recorded as an estimate derived from reference gene primer amplification. The assay was immunoSEQ multiplex PCR, and TCRdb's table has in-frame clones only and misses some. The V and J calls and clone size come from that table; D and trimming were worked out from the DNA. This table holds a few hundred thousand clones, roughly 87% found once. This CDR3 contains 16 residues. Per the germline V gene, CDR1 is LGHNA and CDR2 is YNFKEQ. J gave up 4 bases and V 1 base, and 8 bases lay outside the gene matches. Participants, roughly 18 to 89 years old, spanned 25 or so US areas. Cohort placement rested on clinical history that participants reported themselves.

What was sequenced was PBMCs or T cells enriched from blood (not recorded which). The sequence was obtained from a woman between 25 and 40 years old who had recovered from COVID-19. This chain joins TRBV4-2 and TRBJ2-7; 9 bases line up with TRBD1. CDR3 nucleotide sequence: TGTGCCAGCAGCCAAGGTCGACTAGGACAGGGGTACGAGCAGTACTTC. It specifies CASSQGRLGQGYEQYF.